The text below deals with one T cell receptor beta chain. The data were obtained in a study of chemoradiotherapy in HPV16-positive cancers. Repeated repertoire sampling spanned the course of chemoradiotherapy. Clones were read by immunoSEQ multiplex PCR, and TCRdb kept only the in-frame ones, dropping some. The repertoire has approximately 8,000 clones, about 80% of them found once; the top ten carry 2.5% to 3%. CDR1 and CDR2 from the germline V gene are MNHNY and SVGAGI (reference sequence). The length of the CDR3 is 13 residues. The rearrangement joins TRBV6-6 to TRBJ1-2; D not resolved. This TCR was recovered from a human donor with HPV-associated anogenital cancer. The material was blood, obtained from a patient who underwent chemoradiotherapy. CDR3 amino acids: CALGRPGGRGYTF. Written as DNA, the CDR3 is TGTGCGCTAGGCAGGCCTGGCGGTCGGGGCTACACCTTC.